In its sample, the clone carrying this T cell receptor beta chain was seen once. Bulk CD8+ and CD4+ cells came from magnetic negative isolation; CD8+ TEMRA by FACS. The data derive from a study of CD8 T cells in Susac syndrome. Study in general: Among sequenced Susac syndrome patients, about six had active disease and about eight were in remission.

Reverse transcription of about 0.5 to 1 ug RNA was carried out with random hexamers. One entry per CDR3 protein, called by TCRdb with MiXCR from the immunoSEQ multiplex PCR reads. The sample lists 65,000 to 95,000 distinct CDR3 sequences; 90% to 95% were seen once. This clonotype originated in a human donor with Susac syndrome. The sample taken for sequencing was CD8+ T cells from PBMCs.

CDR3 protein: CSVSRGDNQPQHF. CDR3 sequence (DNA): TGCAGCGTTTCCAGGGGGGACAATCAGCCCCAGCATTTT. V and J are TRBV29-1 and TRBJ1-5; the match to TRBD1 covers 7 bases. CDR1 and CDR2 (germline): SQVTM, ANQGSEA. J was trimmed by 3 bases and V by 5 bases; bases with no gene match: 4. This CDR3 is built from 13 residues.